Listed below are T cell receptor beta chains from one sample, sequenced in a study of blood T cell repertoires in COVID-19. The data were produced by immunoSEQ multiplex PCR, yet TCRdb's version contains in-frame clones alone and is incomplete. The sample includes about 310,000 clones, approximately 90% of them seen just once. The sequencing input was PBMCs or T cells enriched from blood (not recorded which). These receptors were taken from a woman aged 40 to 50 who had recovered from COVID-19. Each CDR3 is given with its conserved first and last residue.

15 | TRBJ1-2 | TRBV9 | CASSVAGPKNYGYTF
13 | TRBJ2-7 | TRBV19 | CATSSGRANEQYF
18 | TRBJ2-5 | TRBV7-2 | CASSRWEVPSVLVETQYF
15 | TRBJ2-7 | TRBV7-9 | CASSLGLAGAGEQYF
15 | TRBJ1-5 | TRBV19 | CASSTTGYSNQPQHF
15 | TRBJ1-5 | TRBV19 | CASTPGDRIYQPQHF
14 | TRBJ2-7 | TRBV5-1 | CASSFTSDSYEQYF
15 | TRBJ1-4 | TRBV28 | CASSPTGTVNEKLFF
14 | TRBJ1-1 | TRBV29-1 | CSVVGQGATIEAFF
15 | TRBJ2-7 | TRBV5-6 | CASTEGTVRTYEQYF
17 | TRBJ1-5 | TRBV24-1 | CATRALGGERSNQPQHF
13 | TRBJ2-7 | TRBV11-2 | CASSYLVETEQYF
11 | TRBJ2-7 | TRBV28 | CASSPGTGGYF
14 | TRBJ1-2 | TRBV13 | CASSSWTGGYGYTF
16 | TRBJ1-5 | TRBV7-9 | CASSRTGVGGNQPQHF
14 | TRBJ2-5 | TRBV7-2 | CASSLRGALETQYF
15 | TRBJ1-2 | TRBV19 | CASSIQRTVFYGYTF
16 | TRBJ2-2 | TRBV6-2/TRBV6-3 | CASSRGGATNTGELFF
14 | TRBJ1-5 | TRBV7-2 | CASSFRGGNQPQHF
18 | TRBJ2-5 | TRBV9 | CASSERGTSGRARETQYF
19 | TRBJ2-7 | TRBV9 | CASSKRSGTSGTSSYEQYF
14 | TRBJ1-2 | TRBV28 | CASRLDRGHGGYTF
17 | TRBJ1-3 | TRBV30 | CAWSVNRGTGTGNTIYF
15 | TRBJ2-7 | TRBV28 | CASSQIRDYQGEQYF
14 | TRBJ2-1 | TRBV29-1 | CSVGRTGVYNEQFF
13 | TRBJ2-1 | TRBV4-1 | CASSPVTGNEQFF
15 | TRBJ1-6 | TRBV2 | CASSRQSSYNSPLHF
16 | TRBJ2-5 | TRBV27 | CASRQITGLRGETQYF
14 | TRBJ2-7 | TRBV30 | CAWSQDTSSYEQYF
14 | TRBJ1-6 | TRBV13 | CASSPGQAYSPLHF
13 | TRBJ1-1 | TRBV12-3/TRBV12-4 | CASRGQGETEAFF
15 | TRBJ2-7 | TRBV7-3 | CASSSYGGSSYEQYF
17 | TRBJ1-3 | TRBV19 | CASSPYRGQGSGNTIYF
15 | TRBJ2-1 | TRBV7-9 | CASSLVLEGTGRQFF
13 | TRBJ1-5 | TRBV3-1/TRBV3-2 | CASSQAFNQPQHF
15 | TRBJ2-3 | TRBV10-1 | CASSSRQGVTDTQYF
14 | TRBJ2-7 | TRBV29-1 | CSVGGGTISYEQYF
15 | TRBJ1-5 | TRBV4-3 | CASSQEGRGGQPQHF
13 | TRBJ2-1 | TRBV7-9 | CASSLGSNNEQFF
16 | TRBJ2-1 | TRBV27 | CASSPRLAGGYNEQFF
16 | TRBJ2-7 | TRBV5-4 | CASSRGGGGRSYEQYF
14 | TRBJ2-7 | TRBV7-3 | CASSLMKASDEQYF
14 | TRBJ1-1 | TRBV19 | CASTAGVENTEAFF